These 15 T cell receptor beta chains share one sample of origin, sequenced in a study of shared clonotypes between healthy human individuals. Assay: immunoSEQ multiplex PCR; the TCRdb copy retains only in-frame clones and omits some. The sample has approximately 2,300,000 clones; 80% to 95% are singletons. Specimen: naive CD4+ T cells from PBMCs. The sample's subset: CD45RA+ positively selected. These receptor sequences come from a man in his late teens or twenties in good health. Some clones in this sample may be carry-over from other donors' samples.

CDR3 amino acids: CAWSVMGIGEKLFF. CDR3 coding DNA: TGTGCCTGGAGTGTAATGGGGATAGGTGAAAAACTGTTTTTT. The rearrangement joins TRBV30 to TRBJ1-4; the D is unclear. V gave up 0 bases and J gave up 7 bases, with 12 bases separating them. The CDR3 contains 14 residues. Germline values: CDR1 GTSNPN, CDR2 SVGIG (reference sequence).

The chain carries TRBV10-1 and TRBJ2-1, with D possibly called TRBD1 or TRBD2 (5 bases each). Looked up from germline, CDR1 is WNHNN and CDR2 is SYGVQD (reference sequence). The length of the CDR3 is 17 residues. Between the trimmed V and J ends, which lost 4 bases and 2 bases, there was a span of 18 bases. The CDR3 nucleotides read TGCGCCAGCAGTGCTAATACCGGGACGGGCACCTACAATGAGCAGTTCTTC. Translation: CASSANTGTGTYNEQFF.

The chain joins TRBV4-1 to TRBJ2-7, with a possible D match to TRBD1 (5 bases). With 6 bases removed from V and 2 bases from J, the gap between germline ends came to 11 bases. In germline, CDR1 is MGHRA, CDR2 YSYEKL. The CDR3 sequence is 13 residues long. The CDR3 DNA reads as TGCGCCAGCAGACAGGACGGAACCTACGAGCAGTACTTC. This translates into CASRQDGTYEQYF.

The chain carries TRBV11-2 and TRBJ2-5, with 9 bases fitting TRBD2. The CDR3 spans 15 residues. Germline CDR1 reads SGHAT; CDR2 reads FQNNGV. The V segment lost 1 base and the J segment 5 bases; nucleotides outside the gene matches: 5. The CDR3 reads CASSLVAGGPETQYF. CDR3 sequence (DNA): TGTGCCAGCAGCTTAGTGGCGGGAGGGCCGGAGACCCAGTACTTC.

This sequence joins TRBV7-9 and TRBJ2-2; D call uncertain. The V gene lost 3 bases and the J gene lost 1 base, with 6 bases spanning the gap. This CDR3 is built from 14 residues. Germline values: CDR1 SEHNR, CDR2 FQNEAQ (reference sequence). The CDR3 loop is CASSLALNTGELFF. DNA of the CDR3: TGTGCCAGCAGCTTGGCCTTGAACACCGGGGAGCTGTTTTTT.

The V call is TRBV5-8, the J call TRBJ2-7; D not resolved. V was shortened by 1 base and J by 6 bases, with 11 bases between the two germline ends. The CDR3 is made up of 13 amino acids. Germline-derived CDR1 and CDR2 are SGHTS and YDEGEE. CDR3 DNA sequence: TGTGCCAGCAGCTTGTGGGCCCCCCGCGAGCAGTACTTC. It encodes CASSLWAPREQYF. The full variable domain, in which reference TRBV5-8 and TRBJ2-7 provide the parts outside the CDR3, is EAGVTQSPTHLIKTRGQQATLRCSPISGHTSVYWYQQALGLGLQFLLWYDEGEERNRGNFPPRFSGRQFPNYSSELNVNALELEDSALYLCASSLWAPREQYFGPGTRLTVT.

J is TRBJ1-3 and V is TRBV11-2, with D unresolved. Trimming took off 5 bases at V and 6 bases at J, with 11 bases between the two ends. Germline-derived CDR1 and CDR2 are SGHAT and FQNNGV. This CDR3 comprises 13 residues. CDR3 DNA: TGTGCCAGCAGCCGATCTACCATAAACACCATATATTTT. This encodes CASSRSTINTIYF.

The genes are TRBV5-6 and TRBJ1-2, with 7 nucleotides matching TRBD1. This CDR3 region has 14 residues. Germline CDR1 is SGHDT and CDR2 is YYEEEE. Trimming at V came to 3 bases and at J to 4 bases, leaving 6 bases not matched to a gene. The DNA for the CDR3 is TGTGCCAGCAGCTCCCAAACAGGGGTCTATGGCTACACCTTC. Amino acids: CASSSQTGVYGYTF.

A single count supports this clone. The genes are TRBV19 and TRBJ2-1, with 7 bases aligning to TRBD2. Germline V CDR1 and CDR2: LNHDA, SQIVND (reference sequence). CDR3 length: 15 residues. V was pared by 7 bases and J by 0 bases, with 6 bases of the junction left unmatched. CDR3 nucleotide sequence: TGTGCCAGTATGGACACGGGAGGCTCCTACAATGAGCAGTTCTTC. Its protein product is CASMDTGGSYNEQFF. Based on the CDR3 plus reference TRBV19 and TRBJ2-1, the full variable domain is DGGITQSPKYLFRKEGQNVTLSCEQNLNHDAMYWYRQDPGQGLRLIYYSQIVNDFQKGDIAEGYSVSREKKESFPLTVTSAQKNPTAFYLCASMDTGGSYNEQFFGPGTRLTVL.

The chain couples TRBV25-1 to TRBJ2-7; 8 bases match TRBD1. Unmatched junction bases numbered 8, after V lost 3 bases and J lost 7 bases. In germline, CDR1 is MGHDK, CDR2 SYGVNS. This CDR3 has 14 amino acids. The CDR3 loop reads CASSEPGGAGEQYF. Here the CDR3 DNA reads TGTGCCAGCAGTGAGCCAGGGGGCGCCGGTGAGCAGTACTTC.

The CDR3 region has the DNA TGTGCCAGCAGTTTATCAGGTCATAGCAATCAGCCCCAGCATTTT. As protein: CASSLSGHSNQPQHF. The V and J genes are TRBV27 and TRBJ1-5, with D hard to call. This CDR3 region has 15 residues. In germline, CDR1 is MNHEY, CDR2 SMNVEV (reference sequence). V was pared by 0 bases and J by 0 bases, with 6 bases between.

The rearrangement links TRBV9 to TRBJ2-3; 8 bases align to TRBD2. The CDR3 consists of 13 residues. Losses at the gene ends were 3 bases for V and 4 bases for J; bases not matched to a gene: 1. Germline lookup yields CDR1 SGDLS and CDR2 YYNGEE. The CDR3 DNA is TGTGCCAGCAGCGCGACTAGCGCAGATACGCAGTATTTT. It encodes CASSATSADTQYF. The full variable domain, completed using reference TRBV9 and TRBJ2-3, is DSGVTQTPKHLITATGQRVTLRCSPRSGDLSVYWYQQSLDQGLQFLIQYYNGEERAKGNILERFSAQQFPDLHSELNLSSLELGDSALYFCASSATSADTQYFGPGTRLTVL.

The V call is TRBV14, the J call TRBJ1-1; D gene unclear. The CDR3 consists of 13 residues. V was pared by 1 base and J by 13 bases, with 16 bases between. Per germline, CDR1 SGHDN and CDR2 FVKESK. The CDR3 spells CASSQANKIIGFF. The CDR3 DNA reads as TGTGCCAGCAGCCAAGCCAACAAGATTATAGGTTTCTTT.

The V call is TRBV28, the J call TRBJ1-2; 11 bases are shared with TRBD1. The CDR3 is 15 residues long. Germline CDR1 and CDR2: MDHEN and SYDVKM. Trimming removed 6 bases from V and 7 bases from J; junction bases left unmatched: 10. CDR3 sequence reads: CASSTAGQGVRGYTF. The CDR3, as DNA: TGTGCCAGCAGCACCGCGGGACAGGGGGTGCGTGGCTACACCTTC.

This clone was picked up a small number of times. The CDR3 coding sequence is TGTGCCAGCAGCTTGCGACTAGCGGGGACCTTGGGCACCGGGGAGCTGTTTTTT. Encoded protein: CASSLRLAGTLGTGELFF. The genes are TRBV5-8 and TRBJ2-2, with 11 bases lining up with TRBD2. This CDR3 has 18 residues. The germline CDR1 and CDR2 sequences are SGHTS and YDEGEE. After removal of 1 base from V and 4 bases from J, the junction contained 9 bases not matched to a gene.